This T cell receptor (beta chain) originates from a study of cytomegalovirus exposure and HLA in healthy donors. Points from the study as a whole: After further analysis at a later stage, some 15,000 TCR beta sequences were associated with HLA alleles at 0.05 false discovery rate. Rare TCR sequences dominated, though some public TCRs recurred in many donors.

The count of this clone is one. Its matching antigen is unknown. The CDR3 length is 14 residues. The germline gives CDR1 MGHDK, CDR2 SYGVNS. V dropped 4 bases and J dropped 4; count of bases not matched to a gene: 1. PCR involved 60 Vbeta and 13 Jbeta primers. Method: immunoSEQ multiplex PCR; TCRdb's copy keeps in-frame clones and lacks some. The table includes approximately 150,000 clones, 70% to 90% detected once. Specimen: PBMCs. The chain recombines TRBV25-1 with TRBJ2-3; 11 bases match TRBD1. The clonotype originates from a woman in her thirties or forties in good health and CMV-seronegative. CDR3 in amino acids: CASSGTGGADTQYF. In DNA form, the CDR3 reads TGTGCCAGCAGTGGGACAGGGGGCGCAGATACGCAGTATTTT.